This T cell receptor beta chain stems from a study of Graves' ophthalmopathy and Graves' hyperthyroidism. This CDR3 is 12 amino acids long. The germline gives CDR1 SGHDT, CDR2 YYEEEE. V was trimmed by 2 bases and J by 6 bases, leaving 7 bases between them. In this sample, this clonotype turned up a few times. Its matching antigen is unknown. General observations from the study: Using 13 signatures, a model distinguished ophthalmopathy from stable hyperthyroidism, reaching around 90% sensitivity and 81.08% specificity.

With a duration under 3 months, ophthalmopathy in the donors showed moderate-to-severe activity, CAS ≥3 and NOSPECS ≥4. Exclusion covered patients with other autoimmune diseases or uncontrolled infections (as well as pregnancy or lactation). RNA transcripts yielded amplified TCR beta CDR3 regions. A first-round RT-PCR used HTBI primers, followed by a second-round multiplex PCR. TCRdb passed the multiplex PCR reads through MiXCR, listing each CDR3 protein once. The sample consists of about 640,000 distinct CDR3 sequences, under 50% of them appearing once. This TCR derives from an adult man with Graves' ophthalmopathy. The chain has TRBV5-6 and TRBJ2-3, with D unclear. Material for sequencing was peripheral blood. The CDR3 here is CASSFGRDTQYF. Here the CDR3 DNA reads TGTGCCAGCAGCTTTGGTCGGGATACGCAGTATTTT. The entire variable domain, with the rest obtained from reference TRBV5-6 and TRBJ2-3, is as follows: DAGVTQSPTHLIKTRGQQVTLRCSPKSGHDTVSWYQQALGQGPQFIFQYYEEEERQRGNFPDRFSGHQFPNYSSELNVNALLLGDSALYLCASSFGRDTQYFGPGTRLTVL.